The sequence of this TCR beta chain was determined in a study of human T cells and chemical hapten exposure. The time point was: patch test 2, 6 weeks after DPC sensitization. Treatment described: therapeutic diphenylcyclopropenone sensitization with weekly scalp DPC. Donors, patients with alopecia ranging from 18 to 70 years old and judged suitable for DPC, provided samples. TCRdb reprocessed the RACE reads with MiXCR, giving one entry per CDR3 protein. The sample consists of just over 350,000 distinct CDR3 sequences, roughly 6.3% of them appearing once. This CDR3 is 13 amino acids long. The V and J ends lost 0 bases and 11 bases respectively, with 14 bases between them. Per germline, CDR1 SGDLS and CDR2 YYNGEE. This clonotype has a count of ten or more.

The gene calls are TRBV9 and TRBJ1-1; a possible D gene is TRBD1 (5 bases). The origin of this receptor is a woman under 30 with alopecia areata. Some clones in this sample may be carry-over from other donors' samples. The sample consisted of whole blood, taken in connection with sensitization to the hapten diphenylcyclopropenone (DPC). The chain's CDR3 is CASSVDSGARAFF. CDR3 DNA: TGTGCCAGCAGCGTAGATAGCGGGGCGAGGGCTTTCTTT.